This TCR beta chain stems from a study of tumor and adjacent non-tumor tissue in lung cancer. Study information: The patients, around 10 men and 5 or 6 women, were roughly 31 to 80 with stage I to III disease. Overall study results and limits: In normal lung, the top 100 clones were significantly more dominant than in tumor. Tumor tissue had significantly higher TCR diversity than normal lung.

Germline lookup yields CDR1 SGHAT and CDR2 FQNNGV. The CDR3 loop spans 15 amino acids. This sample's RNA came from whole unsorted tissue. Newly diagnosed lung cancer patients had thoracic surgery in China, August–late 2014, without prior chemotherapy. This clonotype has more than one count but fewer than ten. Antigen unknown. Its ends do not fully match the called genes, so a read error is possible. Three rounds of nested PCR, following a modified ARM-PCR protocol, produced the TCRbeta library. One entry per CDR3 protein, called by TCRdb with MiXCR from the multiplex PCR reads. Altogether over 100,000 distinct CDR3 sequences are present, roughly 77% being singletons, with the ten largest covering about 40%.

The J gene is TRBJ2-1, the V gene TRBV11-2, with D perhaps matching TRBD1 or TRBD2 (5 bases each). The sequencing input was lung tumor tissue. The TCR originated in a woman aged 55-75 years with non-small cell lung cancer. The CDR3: CASSSRDGSYNEQFF. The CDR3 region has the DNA TGTGCCAGCAGCTCCCGGGACGGCTCCTACAATGAGCAATTCTTC.